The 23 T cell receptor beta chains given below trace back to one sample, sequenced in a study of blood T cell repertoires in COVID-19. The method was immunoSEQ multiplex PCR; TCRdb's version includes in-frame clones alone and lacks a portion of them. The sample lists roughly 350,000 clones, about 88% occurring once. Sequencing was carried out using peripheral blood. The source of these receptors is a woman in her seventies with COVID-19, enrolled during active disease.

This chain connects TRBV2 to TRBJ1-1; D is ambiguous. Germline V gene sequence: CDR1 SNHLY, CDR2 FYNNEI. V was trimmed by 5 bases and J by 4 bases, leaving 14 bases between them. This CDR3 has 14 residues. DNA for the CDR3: TGTGCCAGCAGTCTAGGGAGGGAAGGCACTGAAGCTTTCTTT. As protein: CASSLGREGTEAFF.

The CDR3 region has the DNA TGTGCCAGCAGCCGGTACGGAGCCGGGGATGGCTACACCTTC. It yields the protein CASSRYGAGDGYTF. V gene TRBV7-2 combines with J gene TRBJ1-2; no reliable D call. Germline values: CDR1 SGHTA, CDR2 FQGNSA. The CDR3 covers 14 residues. With 5 bases removed from V and 6 bases from J, the gap between germline ends came to 16 bases. Full variable domain (outside the CDR3, taken from reference TRBV7-2 and TRBJ1-2): GAGVSQSPSNKVTEKGKDVELRCDPISGHTALYWYRQSLGQGLEFLIYFQGNSAPDKSGLPSDRFSAERTGGSVSTLTIQRTQQEDSAVYLCASSRYGAGDGYTFGSGTRLTVV.

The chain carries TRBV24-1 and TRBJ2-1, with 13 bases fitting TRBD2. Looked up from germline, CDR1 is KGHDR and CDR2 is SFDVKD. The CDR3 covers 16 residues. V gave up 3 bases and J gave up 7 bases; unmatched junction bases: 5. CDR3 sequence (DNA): TGTGCCACCAGTGATGTGACTAGCGGGGGGAGAAATGAGCAGTTCTTC. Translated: CATSDVTSGGRNEQFF.

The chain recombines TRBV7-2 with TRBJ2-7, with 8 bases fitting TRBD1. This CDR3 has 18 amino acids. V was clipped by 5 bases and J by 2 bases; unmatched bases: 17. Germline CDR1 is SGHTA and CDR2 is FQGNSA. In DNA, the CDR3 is TGTGCCAGCAGCGCACAGGGCCGGGGACAGGTATTGCCCTACGAGCAGTACTTC. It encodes CASSAQGRGQVLPYEQYF.

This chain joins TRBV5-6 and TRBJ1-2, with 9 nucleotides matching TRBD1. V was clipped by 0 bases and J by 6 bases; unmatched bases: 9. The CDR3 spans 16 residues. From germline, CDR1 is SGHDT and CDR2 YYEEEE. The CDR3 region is CASSLARTGVYDGYTF. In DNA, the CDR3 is TGTGCCAGCAGCTTGGCCCGGACAGGGGTATATGATGGCTACACCTTC.

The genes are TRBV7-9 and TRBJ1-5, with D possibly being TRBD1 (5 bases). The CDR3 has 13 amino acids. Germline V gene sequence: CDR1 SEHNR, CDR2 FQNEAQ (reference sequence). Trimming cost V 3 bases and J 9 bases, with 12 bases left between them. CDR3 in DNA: TGTGCCAGCAGCTTGCGGGAAGGGGCGCCCCAGCATTTT. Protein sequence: CASSLREGAPQHF.

The CDR3 spells CASSQFTGNQEKLFF. For the CDR3, the DNA is TGCGCCAGCAGCCAGTTCACAGGGAATCAAGAAAAACTGTTTTTT. The chain employs TRBV4-3 and TRBJ1-4, with D tentatively TRBD1 (6 bases). V lost 3 bases and J lost 8, with 16 bases in between. This CDR3 has 15 residues. CDR1 is LGHNA, CDR2 YSLEER, per germline.

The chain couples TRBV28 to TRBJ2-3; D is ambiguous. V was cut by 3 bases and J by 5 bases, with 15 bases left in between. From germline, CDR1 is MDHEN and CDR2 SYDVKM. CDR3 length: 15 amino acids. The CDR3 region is CASSFPIHAKDTQYF. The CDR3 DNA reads TGTGCCAGCAGTTTCCCGATCCACGCGAAAGATACGCAGTATTTT.

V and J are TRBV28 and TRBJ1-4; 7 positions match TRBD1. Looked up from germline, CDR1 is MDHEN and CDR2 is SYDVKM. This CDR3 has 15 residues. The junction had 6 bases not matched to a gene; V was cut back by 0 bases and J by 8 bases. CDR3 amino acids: CASSLWGRGKEKLFF. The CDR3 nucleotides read TGTGCCAGCAGTTTATGGGGCAGGGGGAAAGAAAAACTGTTTTTT.

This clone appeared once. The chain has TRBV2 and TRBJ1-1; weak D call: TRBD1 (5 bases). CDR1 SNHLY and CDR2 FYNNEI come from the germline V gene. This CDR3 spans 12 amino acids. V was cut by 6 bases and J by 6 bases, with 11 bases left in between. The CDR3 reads CASRLGPAEAFF. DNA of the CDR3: TGTGCCAGCAGGCTGGGGCCCGCTGAAGCTTTCTTT.

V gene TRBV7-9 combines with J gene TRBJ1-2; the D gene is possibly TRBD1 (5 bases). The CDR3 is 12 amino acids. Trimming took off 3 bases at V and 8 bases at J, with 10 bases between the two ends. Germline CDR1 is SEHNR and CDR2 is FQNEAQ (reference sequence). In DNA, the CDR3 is TGTGCCAGCAGCTTGGCAGGGAGGGGCTACACCTTC. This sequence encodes CASSLAGRGYTF.

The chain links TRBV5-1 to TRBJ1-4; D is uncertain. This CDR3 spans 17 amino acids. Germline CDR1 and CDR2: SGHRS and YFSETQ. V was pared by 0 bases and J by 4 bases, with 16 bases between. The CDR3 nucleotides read TGCGCCAGCAGCTTGGAGCCCGCCGATGCCTATAATGAAAAACTGTTTTTT. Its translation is CASSLEPADAYNEKLFF. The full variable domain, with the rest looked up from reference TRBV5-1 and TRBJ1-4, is KAGVTQTPRYLIKTRGQQVTLSCSPISGHRSVSWYQQTPGQGLQFLFEYFSETQRNKGNFPGRFSGRQFSNSRSEMNVSTLELGDSALYLCASSLEPADAYNEKLFFGSGTQLSVL.

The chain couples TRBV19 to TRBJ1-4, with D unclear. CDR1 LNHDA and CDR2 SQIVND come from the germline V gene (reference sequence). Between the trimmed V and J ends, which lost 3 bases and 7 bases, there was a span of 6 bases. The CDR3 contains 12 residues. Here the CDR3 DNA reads TGTGCCAGTAGTATGGCGGGTGAAAAACTGTTTTTT. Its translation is CASSMAGEKLFF.

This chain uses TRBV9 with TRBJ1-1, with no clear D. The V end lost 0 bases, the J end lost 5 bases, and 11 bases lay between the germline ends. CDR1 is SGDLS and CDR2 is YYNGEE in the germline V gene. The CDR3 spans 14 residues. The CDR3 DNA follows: TGTGCCAGCAGCGTAGAGGAGGGTGGAACTGAAGCTTTCTTT. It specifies CASSVEEGGTEAFF.

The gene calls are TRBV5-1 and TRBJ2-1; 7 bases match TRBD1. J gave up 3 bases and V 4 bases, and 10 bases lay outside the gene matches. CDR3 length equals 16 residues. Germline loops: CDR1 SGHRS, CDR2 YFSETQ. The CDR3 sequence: CASSLGTAGGYNEQFF. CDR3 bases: TGCGCCAGCAGCCTGGGGACGGCAGGGGGCTACAATGAGCAGTTCTTC.

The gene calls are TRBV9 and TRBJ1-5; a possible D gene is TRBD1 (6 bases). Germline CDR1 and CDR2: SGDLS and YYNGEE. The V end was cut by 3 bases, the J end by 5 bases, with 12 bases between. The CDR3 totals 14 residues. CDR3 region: CASSEGGGYQPQHF. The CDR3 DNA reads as TGTGCCAGCAGCGAGGGAGGGGGGTATCAGCCCCAGCATTTT.

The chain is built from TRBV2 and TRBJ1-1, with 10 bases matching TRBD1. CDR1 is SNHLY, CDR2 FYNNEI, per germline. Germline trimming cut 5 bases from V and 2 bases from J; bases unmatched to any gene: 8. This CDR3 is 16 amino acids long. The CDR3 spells CASSWGQGRSNTEAFF. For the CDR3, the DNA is TGTGCCAGCAGTTGGGGACAGGGGAGGAGTAACACTGAAGCTTTCTTT.

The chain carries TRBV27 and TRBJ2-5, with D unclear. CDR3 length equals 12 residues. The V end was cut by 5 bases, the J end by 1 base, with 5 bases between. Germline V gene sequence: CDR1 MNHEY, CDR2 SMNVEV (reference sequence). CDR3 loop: CASSLPQETQYF. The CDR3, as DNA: TGTGCCAGCAGTCTCCCCCAAGAGACCCAGTACTTC.

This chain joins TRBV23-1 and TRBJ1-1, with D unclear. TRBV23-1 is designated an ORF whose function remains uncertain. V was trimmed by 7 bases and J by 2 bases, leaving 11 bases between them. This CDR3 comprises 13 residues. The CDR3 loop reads CASNRGQNTEAFF. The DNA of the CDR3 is TGCGCCAGCAACCGAGGGCAAAACACTGAAGCTTTCTTT.

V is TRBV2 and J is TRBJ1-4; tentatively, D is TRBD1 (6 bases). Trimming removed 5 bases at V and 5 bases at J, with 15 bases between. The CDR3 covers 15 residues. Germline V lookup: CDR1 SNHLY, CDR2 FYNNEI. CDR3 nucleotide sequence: TGTGCCAGCAGTTCCGGACAGCAGGAGAATGAAAAACTGTTTTTT. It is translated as CASSSGQQENEKLFF.

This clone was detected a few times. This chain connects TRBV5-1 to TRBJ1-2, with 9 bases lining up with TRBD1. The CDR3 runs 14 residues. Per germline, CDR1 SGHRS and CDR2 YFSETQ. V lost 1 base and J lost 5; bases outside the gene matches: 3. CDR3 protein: CASSLTGTGYGYTF. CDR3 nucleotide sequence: TGCGCCAGCAGCTTGACCGGGACAGGGTATGGCTACACCTTC.

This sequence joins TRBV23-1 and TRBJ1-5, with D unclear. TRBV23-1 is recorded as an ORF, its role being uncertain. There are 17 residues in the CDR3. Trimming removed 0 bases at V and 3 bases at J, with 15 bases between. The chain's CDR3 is CASSQSPLRHTNQPQHF. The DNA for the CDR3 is TGCGCCAGCAGTCAATCCCCTCTTAGACATACCAATCAGCCCCAGCATTTT.

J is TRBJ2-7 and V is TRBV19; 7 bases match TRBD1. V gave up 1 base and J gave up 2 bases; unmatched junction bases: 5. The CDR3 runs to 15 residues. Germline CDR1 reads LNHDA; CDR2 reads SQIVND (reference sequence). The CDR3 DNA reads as TGTGCCAGTAGTATAGTTATGCAGGGGGCCTACGAGCAGTACTTC. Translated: CASSIVMQGAYEQYF.